The 5 T cell receptor beta chains listed next were all sequenced from one sample in a study of CD8+ T cells in alopecia areata. cDNA prepared by RNA extraction and subsequent reverse transcription served as the template for sequencing. Sequenced by immunoSEQ multiplex PCR; TCRdb stores in-frame clones only, minus some. The sample shows roughly 76,000 clones, around 30% of them seen only once. Documented treatment: oral pan-JAK inhibitor, 5-10 mg twice daily. Sequencing used CD8+ T cells sorted from blood, obtained at week 4, from a patient treated with tofacitinib. These receptors came from a human donor with alopecia areata.

This clone was recorded a few times. This chain links TRBV15 with TRBJ2-7; D may be TRBD2 (5 bases). Per the germline V gene, CDR1 is LNHNV and CDR2 is YYDKDF (reference sequence). V was shortened by 0 bases and J by 2 bases, with 14 bases between the two germline ends. There are 16 residues in the CDR3. The CDR3 here is CATSRDRTRAAYEQYF. In nucleotides, the CDR3 is TGTGCCACCAGCAGAGATCGGACCCGAGCGGCCTACGAGCAGTACTTC.

This clone was counted between two and nine times. V is TRBV29-1 and J is TRBJ1-4; the match to TRBD1 covers 9 bases. Per the germline V gene, CDR1 is SQVTM and CDR2 is ANQGSEA. Trimming removed 4 bases from V and 8 bases from J; junction bases left unmatched: 5. The CDR3 covers 13 residues. CDR3 amino acids: CSVVGQGGEKLFF. The CDR3 nucleotides read TGCAGCGTTGTGGGACAGGGAGGCGAAAAACTGTTTTTT.

The chain combines TRBV4-2 with TRBJ2-3; weak D call: TRBD1 (5 bases). There are 13 residues in the CDR3. Per germline, CDR1 LGHNA and CDR2 YNFKEQ. The germline V and J ends were trimmed by 4 bases and 3 bases, with 8 bases remaining between them. The CDR3 DNA is TGTGCCAGCAGCCCCGACAGTACAGATACGCAGTATTTT. This codes for CASSPDSTDTQYF.

This clone was detected only a few times. The chain uses TRBV29-1 and TRBJ1-2; perhaps TRBD1 as D (5 bases). The CDR3 has 11 residues. CDR1 is SQVTM, CDR2 ANQGSEA, per germline. Between the trimmed V and J ends, which lost 2 bases and 6 bases, there was a span of 7 bases. The CDR3 is CSVEQGHGYTF. DNA of the CDR3: TGCAGCGTTGAACAGGGACATGGCTACACCTTC.

The rearrangement links TRBV9 to TRBJ1-3, with no clear D. This CDR3 spans 15 amino acids. The V gene's germline CDR1 is SGDLS and CDR2 YYNGEE. V was clipped by 2 bases and J by 0 bases, with 9 bases between them. The chain's CDR3 is CASSVTEGSGNTIYF. DNA for the CDR3: TGTGCCAGCAGCGTTACCGAGGGCTCTGGAAACACCATATATTTT. Variable domain in full (rest from reference TRBV9 and TRBJ1-3): DSGVTQTPKHLITATGQRVTLRCSPRSGDLSVYWYQQSLDQGLQFLIQYYNGEERAKGNILERFSAQQFPDLHSELNLSSLELGDSALYFCASSVTEGSGNTIYFGEGSWLTVV.